Below, 26 T cell receptor beta chains from the same sample are listed, as sequenced in a study of identical twins. TCRdb redid the calling of the 5' RACE reads with MiXCR, one entry per CDR3 protein. The sample carries around 650,000 distinct CDR3 sequences, just over 7% recorded once. The same data also went into a second study, on yellow fever vaccine responses in identical twins.

The source material was PBMCs. The source is a woman younger than 30 in good health.

The chain links TRBV20-1 to TRBJ2-6; a weak D match, TRBD1 (5 bases). CDR1 is DFQATT and CDR2 is SNEGSKA in the germline V gene (reference sequence). The CDR3 extends over 12 amino acids. The ends were cut back, 2 bases at V and 9 bases at J, with 8 bases in the middle. Written as DNA, the CDR3 is TGCAGTGCTAGACAGGGCGGCAACGTCCTGACTTTC. This codes for CSARQGGNVLTF.

This clonotype showed up many times. The rearrangement uses TRBV20-1 and TRBJ2-7, with a weak D call TRBD2 (6 bases). The V end lost 4 bases, the J end lost 4 bases, and 17 bases lay between the germline ends. CDR3 length: 14 amino acids. Per the germline V gene, CDR1 is DFQATT and CDR2 is SNEGSKA (reference sequence). CDR3 region: CSAKPIGGGYEQYF. CDR3 coding DNA: TGCAGTGCTAAGCCGATCGGGGGAGGTTACGAGCAGTACTTC.

This clonotype was seen only a few times. This rearrangement joins TRBV3-1 to TRBJ1-3; the D is unclear. There are 15 residues in the CDR3. With 3 bases removed from V and 0 bases from J, the gap between germline ends came to 9 bases. CDR1 LGHDT and CDR2 YNNKEL come from the germline V gene (reference sequence). CDR3 coding DNA: TGTGCCAGCAGCCATTCTCAGAGCTCTGGAAACACCATATATTTT. Translated: CASSHSQSSGNTIYF.

This chain connects TRBV2 to TRBJ2-7, with D uncertain. CDR3 length: 12 amino acids. V was trimmed by 7 bases and J by 3 bases, leaving 10 bases between them. The germline V gene encodes CDR1 SNHLY and CDR2 FYNNEI. The DNA of the CDR3 is TGTGCCAGCAACCCAGAAGACTACGAGCAGTACTTC. Its translation: CASNPEDYEQYF.

This clonotype has at least ten counts. The chain is built from TRBV5-1 and TRBJ2-1, with 11 bases that match TRBD2. V was pared by 5 bases and J by 6 bases, with 7 bases of the junction left unmatched. CDR3 size: 15 residues. Germline V CDR1 and CDR2: SGHRS, YFSETQ. The CDR3 nucleotides read TGCGCCAGCAGGGTTAGCGGGGGGGCCTCCAATGAGCAGTTCTTC. Translated, it gives CASRVSGGASNEQFF.

In this sample, this clonotype turned up a few times. The chain joins TRBV19 to TRBJ2-2; D gene uncertain. CDR3 length: 14 residues. Trimming took off 1 base at V and 6 bases at J, with 9 bases between the two ends. Looked up from germline, CDR1 is LNHDA and CDR2 is SQIVND (reference sequence). CDR3 sequence (DNA): TGTGCCAGTAGTATAGTGGCGGATTCCGGGGAGCTGTTTTTT. It yields the protein CASSIVADSGELFF. Filled out from reference TRBV19 and TRBJ2-2, the complete variable domain reads DGGITQSPKYLFRKEGQNVTLSCEQNLNHDAMYWYRQDPGQGLRLIYYSQIVNDFQKGDIAEGYSVSREKKESFPLTVTSAQKNPTAFYLCASSIVADSGELFFGEGSRLTVL.

The J gene is TRBJ2-3, the V gene TRBV10-3; D perhaps matches TRBD1 (6 bases). Between the trimmed V and J ends, which lost 4 bases and 6 bases, there was a span of 20 bases. Looked up from germline, CDR1 is ENHRY and CDR2 is SYGVKD. The CDR3 runs to 16 residues. The CDR3 loop is CAISGQQGPSRDTQYF. DNA of the CDR3: TGTGCCATCAGTGGCCAACAGGGTCCCTCCAGGGATACGCAGTATTTT.

This chain uses TRBV28 with TRBJ1-2, with TRBD1 matching over 8 bases. This CDR3 is 14 amino acids long. The germline gives CDR1 MDHEN, CDR2 SYDVKM. The V and J ends lost 6 bases and 2 bases, in that order; junction bases with no gene match: 5. CDR3 residues: CASRTRQGNYGYTF. CDR3 DNA sequence: TGTGCCAGCAGGACAAGACAGGGGAACTATGGCTACACCTTC.

The chain recombines TRBV7-9 with TRBJ2-2, with 13 nucleotides matching TRBD2. CDR3 length: 16 amino acids. The J segment lost 7 bases and the V segment lost 2 bases, leaving 4 bases of the junction unmatched. CDR1 and CDR2 (germline): SEHNR, FQNEAQ (reference sequence). CDR3 amino acids: CASSLSGLAGFGELFF. DNA for the CDR3: TGTGCCAGCAGCTTATCGGGACTAGCGGGGTTCGGGGAGCTGTTTTTT.

V is TRBV25-1 and J is TRBJ2-2, with TRBD1 identical over 10 bases. The CDR3 is made up of 16 amino acids. Germline V gene lookup returns CDR1 MGHDK and CDR2 SYGVNS. The V gene end was trimmed by 1 base and the J gene end by 7 bases; junction bases not matched to a gene: 6. The CDR3 nucleotides are TGTGCCAGCAGTGAATCGGGGACAGGGGTAGGCGGGGAGCTGTTTTTT. Translation: CASSESGTGVGGELFF.

This clonotype was observed a few times. CDR3 protein: CSVLLAGGETQYF. In DNA form, the CDR3 reads TGCAGCGTTCTTCTAGCGGGGGGTGAGACCCAGTACTTC. This rearrangement joins TRBV29-1 to TRBJ2-5; the match to TRBD2 covers 11 bases. Germline-derived CDR1 and CDR2 are SQVTM and ANQGSEA. The CDR3 runs to 13 residues. Losses at the gene ends were 5 bases for V and 5 bases for J; bases not matched to a gene: 4.

The V gene is TRBV7-2, the J gene TRBJ1-1, with TRBD1 matching over 11 bases. This CDR3 is 17 amino acids long. CDR1 and CDR2 (germline): SGHTA, FQGNSA. V was pared by 5 bases and J by 1 base, with 9 bases of the junction left unmatched. CDR3 region: CASSRRDRGTGNTEAFF. CDR3 in DNA: TGTGCCAGCAGCCGACGGGACAGGGGGACGGGGAACACTGAAGCTTTCTTT.

The table lists this clonotype with many counts. V gene TRBV5-1 combines with J gene TRBJ2-5, with TRBD1 identical over 9 bases. The CDR3 has 15 amino acids. Unmatched junction bases numbered 4, after V lost 0 bases and J lost 4 bases. The germline CDR1 and CDR2 sequences are SGHRS and YFSETQ. CDR3 region: CASSLALGQGETQYF. CDR3 coding DNA: TGCGCCAGCAGCTTGGCCTTGGGACAGGGAGAGACCCAGTACTTC.

The chain is built from TRBV5-6 and TRBJ1-1; a possible D gene is TRBD1 (5 bases). V lost 4 bases and J lost 4, with 17 bases in between. CDR3 length equals 15 residues. Looked up from germline, CDR1 is SGHDT and CDR2 is YYEEEE. The CDR3 loop reads CASSPGVGLGTEAFF. As DNA, the CDR3 is TGTGCCAGCAGCCCGGGGGTCGGCCTTGGCACTGAAGCTTTCTTT.

The table lists this clonotype with a few counts. The rearrangement joins TRBV20-1 to TRBJ1-1; no reliable D call. The V gene's germline CDR1 is DFQATT and CDR2 SNEGSKA (reference sequence). The CDR3 is 13 amino acids. The ends were cut back, 4 bases at V and 1 base at J, with 10 bases in the middle. The CDR3 DNA reads as TGCAGTGCTATTGCGACGGAGAACACTGAAGCTTTCTTT. Translated: CSAIATENTEAFF.

In this sample, this clonotype turned up a few times. The chain is built from TRBV14 and TRBJ2-1, with TRBD2 identical over 8 bases. The CDR3 sequence is 17 residues long. The germline CDR1 and CDR2 sequences are SGHDN and FVKESK. V lost 2 bases, J lost 5 bases, and 11 bases stayed unmatched. The DNA of the CDR3 is TGTGCCAGCAGCCAATGGAGCGGGGGATCCAACGACAATGAGCAGTTCTTC. This translates into CASSQWSGGSNDNEQFF. The variable domain in full, completed from reference TRBV14 and TRBJ2-1, reads EAGVTQFPSHSVIEKGQTVTLRCDPISGHDNLYWYRRVMGKEIKFLLHFVKESKQDESGMPNNRFLAERTGGTYSTLKVQPAELEDSGVYFCASSQWSGGSNDNEQFFGPGTRLTVL.

This clonotype has a count of ten or more. This rearrangement joins TRBV29-1 to TRBJ2-3; 7 nucleotides agree with TRBD1. CDR1 and CDR2 from the germline V gene are SQVTM and ANQGSEA. The CDR3 is 14 amino acids. V dropped 8 bases and J dropped 4; count of bases not matched to a gene: 12. The DNA of the CDR3 is TGCAGCCTAAGGACAGGTGTATCTTCAGATACGCAGTATTTT. Encoded protein: CSLRTGVSSDTQYF.

This clonotype was counted between two and nine times. The chain recombines TRBV5-6 with TRBJ2-2; D uncertain. CDR3 length: 18 residues. The germline V and J ends were trimmed by 2 bases and 1 base, with 18 bases remaining between them. Germline CDR1 reads SGHDT; CDR2 reads YYEEEE. The CDR3 loop is CASSFYPTLSRNTGELFF. As DNA, the CDR3 is TGTGCCAGCAGCTTCTACCCTACCCTATCTAGGAACACCGGGGAGCTGTTTTTT. The full variable domain, rest sourced from reference TRBV5-6 and TRBJ2-2, is DAGVTQSPTHLIKTRGQQVTLRCSPKSGHDTVSWYQQALGQGPQFIFQYYEEEERQRGNFPDRFSGHQFPNYSSELNVNALLLGDSALYLCASSFYPTLSRNTGELFFGEGSRLTVL.

This clonotype showed up just a few times. The genes are TRBV12-3 or TRBV12-4 and TRBJ2-1; 8 positions match TRBD1. CDR3 length equals 16 residues. The ends lost 5 bases at V and 6 bases at J; junction bases unmatched: 12. CDR3 region: CASSPRTGRLINEQFF. Written as DNA, the CDR3 is TGTGCCAGCAGTCCACGGACAGGGAGGTTGATCAATGAGCAGTTCTTC.

This clonotype was seen ten or more times. V gene TRBV7-8 combines with J gene TRBJ2-7, with 8 nucleotides matching TRBD1. The CDR3 extends over 15 amino acids. V shed 1 base and J 2 bases; nucleotides not matched to a gene: 4. Germline loops: CDR1 SGHVS, CDR2 FQNEAQ. The CDR3 coding sequence is TGTGCCAGCAGCTTAGGGACAGGGATTACCTACGAGCAGTACGTC. Translation: CASSLGTGITYEQYV.

The CDR3 DNA is TGTGCCAGCAGTTACAAGAGGTTCAGCAATCAGCCCCAGCATTTT. Protein sequence: CASSYKRFSNQPQHF. This chain joins TRBV6-2 or TRBV6-3 and TRBJ1-5; no definite D call. Germline V lookup: CDR1 MNHEY, CDR2 SVGEGT. V was clipped by 2 bases and J by 1 base, with 9 bases between them. CDR3 length: 15 amino acids.

This clonotype showed up many times. The genes are TRBV13 and TRBJ2-7, with a weak D call TRBD1 (5 bases). CDR3 length equals 14 residues. Trimming left V 7 bases short and J 5 bases short, with 18 bases between. Per the germline V gene, CDR1 is PRHDT and CDR2 is FYEKMQ (reference sequence). The CDR3 region has the DNA TGTGCCAGCACTATAGGGGCGGCGAGGAACGAGCAGTACTTC. Its protein is CASTIGAARNEQYF.

This clonotype was seen a handful of times. The chain uses TRBV3-1 and TRBJ2-3; D is unresolved. The CDR3 runs to 15 residues. Germline-derived CDR1 and CDR2 are LGHDT and YNNKEL (reference sequence). V was trimmed by 0 bases and J by 3 bases, leaving 10 bases between them. The CDR3 region is CASSQDDLGTDTQYF. CDR3 coding DNA: TGTGCCAGCAGCCAAGATGATTTAGGAACAGATACGCAGTATTTT.

This clonotype appeared many times. The V and J genes are TRBV12-5 and TRBJ2-1; 7 nucleotides line up with TRBD1. Germline values: CDR1 LGHNT, CDR2 FRNRAP. V trimming: 1 base; J trimming: 3 bases; junction bases outside the gene matches: 3. The CDR3 contains 15 residues. The CDR3 loop reads CASGLGGQYYNEQFF. The CDR3 DNA reads TGTGCTAGTGGTTTGGGGGGACAGTACTACAATGAGCAGTTCTTC. Complete variable domain (other parts from reference TRBV12-5 and TRBJ2-1): DARVTQTPRHKVTEMGQEVTMRCQPILGHNTVFWYRQTMMQGLELLAYFRNRAPLDDSGMPKDRFSAEMPDATLATLKIQPSEPRDSAVYFCASGLGGQYYNEQFFGPGTRLTVL.

This clonotype was seen ten or more times. The chain uses TRBV19 and TRBJ1-1; D call uncertain. Trimming removed 11 bases from V and 1 base from J, with 14 bases in between. The germline CDR1 and CDR2 sequences are LNHDA and SQIVND (reference sequence). CDR3 length: 13 amino acids. Here the CDR3 DNA reads TGTGCCGCAACGATGGCAGGGAACACTGAAGCTTTCTTT. Its protein product is CAATMAGNTEAFF.

This clonotype was seen only a few times. The chain joins TRBV15 to TRBJ2-1; 7 nucleotides line up with TRBD2. Trimming removed 0 bases from V and 0 bases from J; junction bases left unmatched: 5. The V gene's germline CDR1 is LNHNV and CDR2 YYDKDF (reference sequence). The CDR3 loop spans 17 amino acids. The CDR3 nucleotides are TGTGCCACCAGCAGAGAGCTAGCGGACCGCTCCTACAATGAGCAGTTCTTC. As protein: CATSRELADRSYNEQFF.